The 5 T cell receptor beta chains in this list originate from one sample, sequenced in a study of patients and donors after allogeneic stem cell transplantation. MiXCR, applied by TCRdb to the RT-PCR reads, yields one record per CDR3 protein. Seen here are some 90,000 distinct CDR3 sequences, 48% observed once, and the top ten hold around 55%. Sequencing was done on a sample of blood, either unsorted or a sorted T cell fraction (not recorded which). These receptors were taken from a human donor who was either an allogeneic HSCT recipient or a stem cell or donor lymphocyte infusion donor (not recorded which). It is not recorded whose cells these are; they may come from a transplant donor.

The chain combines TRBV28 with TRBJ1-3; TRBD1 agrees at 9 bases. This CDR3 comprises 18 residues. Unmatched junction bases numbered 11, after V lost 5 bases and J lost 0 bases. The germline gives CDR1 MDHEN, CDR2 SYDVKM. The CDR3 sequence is CASSQALGQGNSGNTIYF. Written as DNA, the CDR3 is TGTGCCAGCAGTCAAGCTTTGGGACAGGGAAACTCTGGAAACACCATATATTTT.

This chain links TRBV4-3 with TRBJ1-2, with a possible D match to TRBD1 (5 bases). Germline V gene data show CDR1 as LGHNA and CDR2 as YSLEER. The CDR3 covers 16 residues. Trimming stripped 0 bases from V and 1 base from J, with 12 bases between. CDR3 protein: CASSQDRGHLNYGYTF. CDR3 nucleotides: TGCGCCAGCAGCCAAGATAGGGGTCACCTTAACTATGGCTACACCTTC.

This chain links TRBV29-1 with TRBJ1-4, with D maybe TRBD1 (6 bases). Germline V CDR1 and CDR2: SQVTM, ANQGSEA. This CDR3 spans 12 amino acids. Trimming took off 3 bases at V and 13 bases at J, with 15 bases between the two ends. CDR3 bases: TGCAGCGTTGACGATCCGGGACAAGGACTGTTTTTT. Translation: CSVDDPGQGLFF.

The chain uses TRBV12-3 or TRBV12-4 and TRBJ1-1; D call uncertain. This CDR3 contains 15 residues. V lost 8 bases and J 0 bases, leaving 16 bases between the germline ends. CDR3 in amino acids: CASGTWMALNTEAFF. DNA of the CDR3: TGTGCCAGCGGAACTTGGATGGCTTTGAACACTGAAGCTTTCTTT.

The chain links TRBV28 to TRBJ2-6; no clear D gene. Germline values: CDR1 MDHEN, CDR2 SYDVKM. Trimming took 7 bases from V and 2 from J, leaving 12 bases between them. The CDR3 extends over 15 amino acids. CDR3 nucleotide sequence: TGTGCCAGCACCCCTGAGGTCCCTGGGGCCAACGTCCTGACTTTC. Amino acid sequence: CASTPEVPGANVLTF.